These T cell receptor beta chains were read from a single sample in a study of blood T cell repertoires in COVID-19. TCRdb's table, derived via immunoSEQ multiplex PCR, lists solely in-frame clones and lacks some. This repertoire shows 92,000 or so clones, about nine tenths found once; its top ten account for 0.47%. The sequenced material came from peripheral blood. Receptors originate from a man aged 55-75 years with acute or convalescent COVID-19. Both conserved end residues are part of each CDR3. The D gene is left open where the match is weak. Size is stated for part of the rows, as once, few or many counts, or as a class when the clone is expanded.

v_gene,j_gene,abundance,d_gene,CDR3nt,CDR3aa
TRBV6-5,TRBJ1-2,NA,TRBD1,TGTGCCAGCAGTAAGGGACAGGGGGAAGGCTACACCTTC,CASSKGQGEGYTF
TRBV19,TRBJ2-1,NA,TRBD2,TGTGCCAGCATGACTAGCGGGAGTGGGAATGAGCAGTTCTTC,CASMTSGSGNEQFF
TRBV9,TRBJ1-2,NA,NA,TGTGCCAGCAGCGAAAGCCTCTATGGCTACACCTTC,CASSESLYGYTF
TRBV6-5,TRBJ2-5,NA,TRBD1,TGTGCCAGCAGCCTCGAAGGGGGCGAGCAAGAGACCCAGTACTTC,CASSLEGGEQETQYF
TRBV14,TRBJ1-2,NA,NA,TGTGCCAGCAGCCAAGCCGAGAATAACTATGGCTACACCTTC,CASSQAENNYGYTF
TRBV24-1,TRBJ2-3,once,TRBD1,TGTGCCACCAGTATTCAGGGGGCAGATACGCAGTATTTT,CATSIQGADTQYF
TRBV19,TRBJ2-1,once,NA,TGTGCCAGTAGTATAGGAATAGGAGGGGGCCTGGATGAGCAGTTCTTC,CASSIGIGGGLDEQFF
TRBV7-6,TRBJ1-3,NA,NA,TGTGCCAGCAAGCCCCTTCATTCTGGAAACACCATATATTTT,CASKPLHSGNTIYF
TRBV29-1,TRBJ2-7,NA,TRBD1,TGCAGCGGTCAGACAGGGGATCGCGAGCAGTACTTC,CSGQTGDREQYF
TRBV6-1,TRBJ1-5,NA,NA,TGTGCCAGCAGTGAAATACAGACAGGCAATCAGCCCCAGCATTTT,CASSEIQTGNQPQHF
TRBV27,TRBJ2-5,NA,TRBD2,TGTGCCAGCAGCCGACTAGCGGGAGTTGGGGAGACCCAGTACTTC,CASSRLAGVGETQYF
TRBV21-1,TRBJ2-1,once,NA,TGTGCCAGCAGCAACAAGCGGTCATCCTACAATGAGCAGTTCTTC,CASSNKRSSYNEQFF
TRBV19,TRBJ2-2,NA,NA,TGTGCCAGTAGTATACTAACGACAGCCGTCGTTACTGGCGCCGGGGAGCTGTTTTTT,CASSILTTAVVTGAGELFF
TRBV9,TRBJ2-3,NA,TRBD1,TGTGCCAGCAGCGTAGGACCAGGGGGCTTTAGTACAGATACGCAGTATTTT,CASSVGPGGFSTDTQYF
TRBV5-1,TRBJ2-2,NA,NA,TGCGCCAGCAGCTTGGGTCAGGGCGGCACCGGGGAGCTGTTTTTT,CASSLGQGGTGELFF
TRBV19,TRBJ2-1,NA,NA,TGTGCCAGTAGTATAGATCTGGCATCGGGTGAGCAGTTCTTC,CASSIDLASGEQFF
TRBV21-1,TRBJ1-2,NA,NA,TGTGCCAGCAGCGAGGCCGACAGATCTAACTATGGCTACACCTTC,CASSEADRSNYGYTF
TRBV19,TRBJ1-4,NA,NA,TGTGCCTGTCAGGGCGCAACTAATGAAAAACTGTTTTTT,CACQGATNEKLFF
TRBV6-2/TRBV6-3,TRBJ2-3,NA,TRBD2,TGTGCCAGCAGTCTAACCCAGCGGGGGCTAAACACAGATACGCAGTATTTT,CASSLTQRGLNTDTQYF
TRBV7-8,TRBJ2-7,NA,TRBD2,TGTGCCAGCAGCCCTCGGACTAGCGGGAGTTACGAGCAGTACTTC,CASSPRTSGSYEQYF
TRBV6-6,TRBJ1-5,NA,NA,TGTGCCACCGTTGGAGGGAGGAATCAGCCCCAGCATTTT,CATVGGRNQPQHF
TRBV30,TRBJ1-4,NA,TRBD1,TGTGCCTGGAAAGGACAGGGAGGCGAAAAACTGTTTTTT,CAWKGQGGEKLFF
TRBV18,TRBJ1-1,NA,NA,TGTGCCAGCTCACCAGGCCGGGACACTGAAGCTTTCTTT,CASSPGRDTEAFF
TRBV7-3,TRBJ2-6,NA,TRBD2,TGTGCCAGCAGCTTATTAGCGGGGTTTGGGGCCAACGTCCTGACTTTC,CASSLLAGFGANVLTF
TRBV5-5,TRBJ1-6,NA,NA,TGTGCCAGCAGCTTGGAGACGTCCAGGCGTAATTCACCCCTCCACTTT,CASSLETSRRNSPLHF
TRBV12-3/TRBV12-4,TRBJ2-7,NA,NA,TGTGCCAGCAGCTCGGGTGGGTACGAGCAGTACTTC,CASSSGGYEQYF
TRBV19,TRBJ2-2,NA,TRBD1,TGTGCCAGTAGTACCAGGACAGGGAGCGCCGGGGAGCTGTTTTTT,CASSTRTGSAGELFF
TRBV25-1,TRBJ2-3,NA,NA,TGTGCCAGCAGTGCCCTACTAGTGGGGGCTCCAGATACGCAGTATTTT,CASSALLVGAPDTQYF
TRBV24-1,TRBJ1-1,NA,TRBD1,TGTGCCACCAGTGCAGGGGGTTCGGCTTTCTTT,CATSAGGSAFF
TRBV27,TRBJ2-1,NA,NA,TGTGCCAGCAGTTTGAGAGGGAACATTTACAATGAGCAGTTCTTC,CASSLRGNIYNEQFF
TRBV6-5,TRBJ2-2,once,NA,TGTGCCAGCAGTTACGTTGGGCAATCGAACACCGGGGAGCTGTTTTTT,CASSYVGQSNTGELFF
TRBV24-1,TRBJ2-1,NA,TRBD2,TGTGCCACCAGCTTTAGCGGGGCCAGGGGCCACAATGAGCAGTTCTTC,CATSFSGARGHNEQFF
TRBV2,TRBJ2-3,NA,TRBD2,TGTGCCAGCAGTGCCACGGGGGGGCCGATCACAGATACGCAGTATTTT,CASSATGGPITDTQYF
TRBV11-2,TRBJ2-1,NA,TRBD1,TGTGCCAGCAGCTTAGGGACAGGAGTTATCAATGAGCAGTTCTTC,CASSLGTGVINEQFF
TRBV12-3/TRBV12-4,TRBJ2-2,NA,NA,TGTGCCAGCAGTTTTCTGGGGAGCGGGGAGCTGTTTTTT,CASSFLGSGELFF
TRBV29-1,TRBJ2-2,NA,NA,TGCAGCGTTGAAACTCCCGGGAGCACCGGGGAGCTGTTTTTT,CSVETPGSTGELFF
TRBV10-3,TRBJ1-5,NA,TRBD1,TGTGCCATCAGTGAGACGCGGACAGGGGCTAGCAATCAGCCCCAGCATTTT,CAISETRTGASNQPQHF
TRBV21-1,TRBJ1-2,NA,NA,TGTGCCAGCAAAGTGGGACAGTCAGCTAACTATGGCTACACCTTC,CASKVGQSANYGYTF
TRBV6-5,TRBJ1-6,NA,NA,TGTGCCAGCACGTCCCCGGACAGTTTAAATTCACCCCTCCACTTT,CASTSPDSLNSPLHF
TRBV14,TRBJ1-2,NA,NA,TGTGCCAGCAGCCAATTAATGACAAAATATGGCTACACCTTC,CASSQLMTKYGYTF
TRBV5-1,TRBJ2-3,NA,NA,TGCGCCAGCAGCCGATCAGCGGAGCCGCAGACAGATACGCAGTATTTT,CASSRSAEPQTDTQYF
TRBV19,TRBJ2-7,NA,TRBD2,TGTGCCAGTAGTATGGGGGGGGCCTACGAGCAGTACTTC,CASSMGGAYEQYF
TRBV5-1,TRBJ2-5,NA,TRBD2,TGCGCCAGCAGCTCTGATCAGGGCGGGAGTGAGACCCAGTACTTC,CASSSDQGGSETQYF
TRBV6-5,TRBJ2-7,once,NA,TGTGCCAGCAGACCCTCGCAGGCAGCCCACGAGCAGTACTTC,CASRPSQAAHEQYF
TRBV5-1,TRBJ1-3,NA,NA,TGCGCCAGCAGCCCCGGGGGGGCGATCACTGGAAACACCATATATTTT,CASSPGGAITGNTIYF
TRBV5-1,TRBJ2-5,NA,NA,TGCGCCAGCAGTTCCGGGACTCTTTTTCAAGAGACCCAGTACTTC,CASSSGTLFQETQYF
TRBV12-3/TRBV12-4,TRBJ1-2,NA,TRBD1,TGTGCCAGCAGCACGGACAGGGACTATGGCTACACCTTC,CASSTDRDYGYTF
TRBV5-1,TRBJ1-5,NA,TRBD1,TGCGCCAGCAGCCCGGACAGGGGAGGTCAGCCCCAGCATTTT,CASSPDRGGQPQHF
TRBV7-9,TRBJ2-3,NA,TRBD2,TGTGCCAGCAGCCCCCGGACTGGACTAGCGACTACCCCCACAGATACGCAGTATTTT,CASSPRTGLATTPTDTQYF
TRBV5-1,TRBJ2-3,few,NA,TGCGCCAGCAGCTTGGATGGCGGGGGCTATAGCACAGATACGCAGTATTTT,CASSLDGGGYSTDTQYF
TRBV6-5,TRBJ2-5,NA,TRBD2,TGTGCCAGCAGTTACTCTCCAGGGAGGGGAGAGACCCAGTACTTC,CASSYSPGRGETQYF
TRBV6-5,TRBJ2-5,once,NA,TGTGCCAGCAGTACAGGGATGCGGTACTTC,CASSTGMRYF
TRBV7-2,TRBJ1-2,few,NA,TGTGCCAGCAGCTTGGAAGGGAGATATGGCTACACCTTC,CASSLEGRYGYTF
TRBV27,TRBJ1-1,NA,TRBD1,TGTGCCAGCAGTTCCCTGACAGGGCTTAGCACTGAAGCTTTCTTT,CASSSLTGLSTEAFF